The 4 T cell receptor beta chains reported below all come from one sample, sequenced in a study of blood T cell repertoires in COVID-19. Assay: immunoSEQ multiplex PCR; the TCRdb copy retains only in-frame clones and omits some. The profile shows some 280,000 clones, 85% of them singletons. The sequenced sample consisted of peripheral blood. These receptors were obtained from a woman aged 45-60 years with active or convalescent COVID-19.

CDR3 in amino acids: CASSLKHMGLAMGEQFF. CDR3 DNA sequence: TGTGCCAGCAGCTTAAAGCACATGGGACTAGCGATGGGTGAGCAGTTCTTC. The rearrangement joins TRBV5-4 to TRBJ2-1, with 10 positions matching TRBD2. Looked up from germline, CDR1 is SGHNT and CDR2 is YYREEE (reference sequence). Trimming removed 2 bases from V and 9 bases from J; junction bases left unmatched: 14. CDR3 length equals 17 residues.

This clone was seen just once. This chain uses TRBV29-1 with TRBJ2-5; D is uncertain. Between the trimmed V and J ends, which lost 3 bases and 5 bases, there was a span of 7 bases. The CDR3 length is 11 residues. Germline-derived CDR1 and CDR2 are SQVTM and ANQGSEA. The CDR3 spells CSVEFLETQYF. Here the CDR3 DNA reads TGCAGCGTTGAGTTCCTGGAGACCCAGTACTTC.

The chain joins TRBV27 to TRBJ1-5; D gene unclear. Germline CDR1 is MNHEY and CDR2 is SMNVEV (reference sequence). The CDR3 consists of 12 residues. The V end lost 4 bases, the J end lost 5 bases, and 6 bases lay between the germline ends. This chain's CDR3 is CASSSPYQPQHF. CDR3 nucleotides: TGTGCCAGCAGTTCCCCCTATCAGCCCCAGCATTTT.

This rearrangement joins TRBV30 to TRBJ1-2; TRBD1 matches at 7 bases. This CDR3 spans 14 amino acids. Germline assignment: CDR1 GTSNPN and CDR2 SVGIG (reference sequence). J gave up 4 bases and V 4 bases, and 9 bases lay outside the gene matches. CDR3 amino acids: CAWKVGQQSYGYTF. The CDR3 nucleotides read TGTGCCTGGAAGGTGGGACAGCAAAGCTATGGCTACACCTTC.